These 2 T cell receptor beta chains originate from one sample sequenced in a study of early stage breast cancer tumors. Generated by immunoSEQ multiplex PCR, the TCRdb table keeps only in-frame clones and is missing some. The sample lists about 31,000 clones; roughly 81% were seen once. Sequences were obtained from blood. Receptor source: a person aged 40 to 49 with breast cancer.

The chain uses TRBV7-2 and TRBJ2-3; tentative D call: TRBD1 (5 bases). The V end was cut by 3 bases, the J end by 5 bases, with 18 bases between. This CDR3 is built from 16 residues. The germline V gene has CDR1 SGHTA and CDR2 FQGNSA. DNA of the CDR3: TGTGCCAGCAGCTTTGAGTTCGGAAGGGGCCGAGATACGCAGTATTTT. Its protein product is CASSFEFGRGRDTQYF.

The chain combines TRBV14 with TRBJ1-3; no firm D call. Germline V gene data show CDR1 as SGHDN and CDR2 as FVKESK. The CDR3 consists of 15 residues. V lost 0 bases and J 0 bases, leaving 6 bases between the germline ends. CDR3 loop: CASSQDASSGNTIYF. The CDR3 nucleotides are TGTGCCAGCAGCCAAGATGCCAGCTCTGGAAACACCATATATTTT.